This passage covers 22 T cell receptor beta chains from one sample sequenced in a study of cytomegalovirus exposure and HLA in healthy donors. The protocol was immunoSEQ multiplex PCR, while the TCRdb copy is restricted to in-frame clones and leaves out a portion. Of some 50,000 clones listed, approximately 95% are singletons. Sequencing was performed on PBMCs. The source of these receptors is a woman between 18 and 29 years old in good health and CMV-seropositive.

The genes are TRBV19 and TRBJ2-1; 7 bases are shared with TRBD1. The CDR3 length is 14 residues. Germline-derived CDR1 and CDR2 are LNHDA and SQIVND (reference sequence). V was clipped by 5 bases and J by 6 bases; unmatched bases: 7. The CDR3 sequence: CASSVGGRVNEQFF. CDR3 nucleotides: TGTGCCAGTAGTGTAGGGGGCCGGGTCAATGAGCAGTTCTTC.

The chain links TRBV15 to TRBJ2-7; TRBD2 agrees at 9 bases. This CDR3 has 19 residues. Per the germline V gene, CDR1 is LNHNV and CDR2 is YYDKDF (reference sequence). V lost 0 bases and J lost 4; bases outside the gene matches: 16. The CDR3 sequence is CATSRDLLDEREVGYEQYF. The CDR3 DNA reads as TGTGCCACCAGCAGAGATCTCCTTGATGAGCGGGAGGTTGGGTACGAGCAGTACTTC.

The chain employs TRBV2 and TRBJ2-5; 7 nucleotides match TRBD2. The V and J ends lost 4 bases and 1 base, in that order; junction bases with no gene match: 9. Germline V gene sequence: CDR1 SNHLY, CDR2 FYNNEI. The length of the CDR3 is 16 residues. CDR3 residues: CASSAPTSYTQETQYF. CDR3 DNA: TGTGCCAGCAGTGCCCCGACTAGCTACACCCAAGAGACCCAGTACTTC.

This chain uses TRBV28 with TRBJ1-1; 8 bases are shared with TRBD1. CDR3 length: 15 residues. After removal of 3 bases from V and 2 bases from J, the junction contained 5 bases not matched to a gene. CDR1 is MDHEN and CDR2 is SYDVKM in the germline V gene. The CDR3 spells CASSFSTGGNTEAFF. The CDR3 DNA reads as TGTGCCAGCAGTTTCAGTACAGGGGGTAACACTGAAGCTTTCTTT.

The J gene is TRBJ1-5, the V gene TRBV5-1, with D tentatively TRBD1 (5 bases). The germline V gene has CDR1 SGHRS and CDR2 YFSETQ. Trimming shortened V by 0 bases and J by 4 bases, and 8 bases separated the two germline ends. CDR3 size: 14 residues. As DNA, the CDR3 is TGCGCCAGCAGCTTGGAGCCAGGGAATCAGCCCCAGCATTTT. The encoded protein is CASSLEPGNQPQHF. Based on the CDR3 plus reference TRBV5-1 and TRBJ1-5, the full variable domain is KAGVTQTPRYLIKTRGQQVTLSCSPISGHRSVSWYQQTPGQGLQFLFEYFSETQRNKGNFPGRFSGRQFSNSRSEMNVSTLELGDSALYLCASSLEPGNQPQHFGDGTRLSIL.

CDR3 sequence: CATSRGLDGNTIYF. In nucleotides, the CDR3 is TGTGCCACCAGCAGGGGGCTGGATGGAAACACCATATATTTT. V is TRBV15 and J is TRBJ1-3, with D possibly being TRBD1 (5 bases). This CDR3 region has 14 residues. From germline, CDR1 is LNHNV and CDR2 YYDKDF (reference sequence). V was cut by 3 bases and J by 3 bases, with 9 bases left in between.

V usage is TRBV28 and J usage is TRBJ2-3, with a possible D match to TRBD1 (6 bases). Germline CDR1 reads MDHEN; CDR2 reads SYDVKM. The CDR3 has 15 residues. The V gene lost 2 bases and the J gene lost 6 bases, with 15 bases spanning the gap. CDR3 protein: CASSLGSQGRDTQYF. DNA of the CDR3: TGTGCCAGCAGTTTAGGAAGTCAGGGGCGTGATACGCAGTATTTT. The full variable domain, rest sourced from reference TRBV28 and TRBJ2-3, is DVKVTQSSRYLVKRTGEKVFLECVQDMDHENMFWYRQDPGLGLRLIYFSYDVKMKEKGDIPEGYSVSREKKERFSLILESASTNQTSMYLCASSLGSQGRDTQYFGPGTRLTVL.

This CDR3 is CASSEYIQDSYGYTF. CDR3 coding DNA: TGTGCCAGCAGTGAATATATTCAGGACTCCTATGGCTACACCTTC. The chain has TRBV25-1 and TRBJ1-2; unclear D gene. Germline CDR1 reads MGHDK; CDR2 reads SYGVNS. Trimming took 0 bases from V and 4 from J, leaving 12 bases between them. The CDR3 covers 15 residues.

This clone was recorded only once. The V gene is TRBV4-1, the J gene TRBJ2-2; 10 nucleotides match TRBD1. The CDR3 runs to 16 residues. J gave up 7 bases and V 1 base, and 6 bases lay outside the gene matches. Germline loops: CDR1 MGHRA, CDR2 YSYEKL. CDR3 sequence: CASSQAGTGVDGELFF. CDR3 DNA sequence: TGCGCCAGCAGCCAAGCCGGGACAGGGGTTGACGGGGAGCTGTTTTTT.

This sequence joins TRBV30 and TRBJ2-7; no reliable D call. V was trimmed by 3 bases and J by 0 bases, leaving 12 bases between them. Germline V gives CDR1 GTSNPN, CDR2 SVGIG (reference sequence). The CDR3 totals 14 residues. The CDR3 nucleotides read TGTGCCTGGAGCACCGACACCTTCTCCTACGAGCAGTACTTC. Protein sequence: CAWSTDTFSYEQYF.

The chain has TRBV18 and TRBJ1-6; 8 bases are shared with TRBD1. From germline, CDR1 is KGHSH and CDR2 LQKENI. This CDR3 spans 17 amino acids. The ends lost 2 bases at V and 4 bases at J; junction bases unmatched: 7. CDR3: CASSPGQGGFYNSPLHF. In nucleotides, the CDR3 is TGTGCCAGCTCACCAGGACAGGGAGGCTTTTATAATTCACCCCTCCACTTT. Looking up the rest from reference TRBV18 and TRBJ1-6 gives the full variable domain: NAGVMQNPRHLVRRRGQEARLRCSPMKGHSHVYWYRQLPEEGLKFMVYLQKENIIDESGMPKERFSAEFPKEGPSILRIQQVVRGDSAAYFCASSPGQGGFYNSPLHFGNGTRLTVT.

V gene TRBV6-4 combines with J gene TRBJ1-1; 9 bases are a match to TRBD1. CDR1 and CDR2 from the germline V gene are MRHNA and SNTAGT. J lost 1 base, V lost 2 bases, and 8 bases had no gene match. This CDR3 is 17 amino acids long. CDR3 bases: TGTGCCAGCAGTGACCTTAAATCGGGACAGGGGAACACTGAAGCTTTCTTT. It translates to CASSDLKSGQGNTEAFF.

The V gene is TRBV5-1, the J gene TRBJ2-7, with 9 bases that match TRBD1. Germline CDR1 is SGHRS and CDR2 is YFSETQ. This CDR3 has 16 amino acids. J gave up 5 bases and V 3 bases, and 12 bases lay outside the gene matches. This chain's CDR3 is CASSYNPGQGIHEQYF. The CDR3 DNA reads TGCGCCAGCAGCTATAATCCGGGACAGGGTATCCACGAGCAGTACTTC.

V usage is TRBV9 and J usage is TRBJ1-2, with 8 bases identical to TRBD1. There are 16 residues in the CDR3. CDR1 SGDLS and CDR2 YYNGEE come from the germline V gene. V gave up 0 bases and J gave up 1 base; unmatched junction bases: 5. CDR3 in DNA: TGTGCCAGCAGCGTAGGGGACAGGAGGCTTAACTATGGCTACACCTTC. Translated, it gives CASSVGDRRLNYGYTF.

The table lists this clone with a count of one. The V and J genes are TRBV27 and TRBJ1-2; 12 nucleotides match TRBD1. Looked up from germline, CDR1 is MNHEY and CDR2 is SMNVEV (reference sequence). V lost 6 bases and J lost 6; bases outside the gene matches: 11. The CDR3 extends over 16 amino acids. CDR3 coding DNA: TGTGCCAGCAGCTATACCCCGGGACAGGGGGCCGATGGCTACACCTTC. Protein: CASSYTPGQGADGYTF.

The gene calls are TRBV27 and TRBJ2-3; 9 bases are a match to TRBD2. V was pared by 0 bases and J by 7 bases, with 5 bases of the junction left unmatched. Germline V CDR1 and CDR2: MNHEY, SMNVEV (reference sequence). The CDR3 contains 15 residues. CDR3 residues: CASSLSTLAGYTQYF. Here the CDR3 DNA reads TGTGCCAGCAGTTTATCGACGCTAGCGGGGTATACGCAGTATTTT.

The DNA of the CDR3 is TGTGCCAGCATGGAGAGGTATAGCAATCAGCCCCAGCATTTT. This sequence encodes CASMERYSNQPQHF. The chain links TRBV28 to TRBJ1-5, with D uncertain. V dropped 7 bases and J dropped 0 bases, with 10 bases sitting between them. There are 14 residues in the CDR3. From germline, CDR1 is MDHEN and CDR2 SYDVKM.

The chain uses TRBV28 and TRBJ2-7, with 7 nucleotides matching TRBD1. CDR1 and CDR2 (germline): MDHEN, SYDVKM. The CDR3 length is 14 residues. J was trimmed by 2 bases and V by 5 bases; bases with no gene match: 6. CDR3 sequence (DNA): TGTGCCAGCAGTGTGACAGGGTTCCCCTACGAGCAGTACTTC. It specifies CASSVTGFPYEQYF.

The chain employs TRBV28 and TRBJ1-5, with 7 bases fitting TRBD1. The ends lost 5 bases at V and 0 bases at J; junction bases unmatched: 7. The length of the CDR3 is 16 residues. The germline CDR1 and CDR2 sequences are MDHEN and SYDVKM. The CDR3 sequence: CASSVTGLLSNQPQHF. The CDR3 coding sequence is TGTGCCAGCAGTGTGACAGGGTTACTTAGCAATCAGCCCCAGCATTTT.

The gene calls are TRBV7-2 and TRBJ1-5; D possibly corresponds to TRBD1 (5 bases). Germline CDR1 SGHTA, CDR2 FQGNSA. The CDR3 sequence is 14 residues long. The V end was cut by 4 bases, the J end by 6 bases, with 13 bases between. The DNA of the CDR3 is TGTGCCAGCAGCTCGGAGGGGAGAGGTCAGCCCCAGCATTTT. It encodes CASSSEGRGQPQHF.

V usage is TRBV7-9 and J usage is TRBJ1-1; TRBD1 is a possible D gene (6 bases). Germline-derived CDR1 and CDR2 are SEHNR and FQNEAQ (reference sequence). The V gene lost 6 bases and the J gene lost 4 bases, with 15 bases spanning the gap. The CDR3 has 14 residues. CDR3 nucleotides: TGTGCCAGCAGAGAAGGGTTAGGGGGCACTGAAGCTTTCTTT. It specifies CASREGLGGTEAFF.

The chain is built from TRBV30 and TRBJ2-3, with TRBD2 matching 9 bases. Unmatched junction bases numbered 7, after V lost 1 base and J lost 5 bases. Germline V gives CDR1 GTSNPN, CDR2 SVGIG (reference sequence). CDR3 length: 15 amino acids. CDR3 sequence: CAWSEAGGGGDTQYF. The CDR3 region has the DNA TGTGCCTGGAGTGAAGCGGGAGGTGGGGGAGATACGCAGTATTTT.